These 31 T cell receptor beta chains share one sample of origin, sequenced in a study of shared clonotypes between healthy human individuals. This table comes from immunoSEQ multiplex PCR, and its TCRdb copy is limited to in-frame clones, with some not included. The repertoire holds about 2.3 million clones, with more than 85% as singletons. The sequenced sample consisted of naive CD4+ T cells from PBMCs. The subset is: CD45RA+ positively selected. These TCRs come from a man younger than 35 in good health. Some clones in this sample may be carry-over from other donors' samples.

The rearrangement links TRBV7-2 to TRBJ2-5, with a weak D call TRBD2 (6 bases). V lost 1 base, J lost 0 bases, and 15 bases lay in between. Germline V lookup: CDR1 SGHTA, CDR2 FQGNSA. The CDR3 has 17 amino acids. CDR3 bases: TGTGCCAGCAGCTTAGTCGGTACCGCGGGGAACCAAGAGACCCAGTACTTC. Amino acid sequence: CASSLVGTAGNQETQYF.

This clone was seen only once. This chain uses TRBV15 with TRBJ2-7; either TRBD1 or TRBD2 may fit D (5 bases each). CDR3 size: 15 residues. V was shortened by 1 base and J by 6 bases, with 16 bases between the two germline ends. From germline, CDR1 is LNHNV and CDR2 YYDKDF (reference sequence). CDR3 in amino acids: CATSRGEGFVSEQYF. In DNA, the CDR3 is TGTGCCACCAGCAGAGGCGAGGGGTTCGTCTCCGAGCAGTACTTC.

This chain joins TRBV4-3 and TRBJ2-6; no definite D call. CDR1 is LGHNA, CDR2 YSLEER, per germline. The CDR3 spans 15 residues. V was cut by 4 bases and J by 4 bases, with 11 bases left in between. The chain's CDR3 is CASSLEGTGANVLTF. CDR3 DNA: TGCGCCAGCAGCCTGGAAGGTACCGGGGCCAACGTCCTGACTTTC.

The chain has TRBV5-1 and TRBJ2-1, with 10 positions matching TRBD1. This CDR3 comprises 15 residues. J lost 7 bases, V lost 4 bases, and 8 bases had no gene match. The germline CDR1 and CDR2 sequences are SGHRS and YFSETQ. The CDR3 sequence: CASSQRTGGGNEQFF. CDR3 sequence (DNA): TGCGCCAGCAGCCAAAGGACAGGGGGAGGGAATGAGCAGTTCTTC.

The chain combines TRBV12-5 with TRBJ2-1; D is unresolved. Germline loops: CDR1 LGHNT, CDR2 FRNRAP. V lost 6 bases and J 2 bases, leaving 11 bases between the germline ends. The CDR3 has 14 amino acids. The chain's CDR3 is CASGQASPYNEQFF. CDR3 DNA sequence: TGTGCTAGTGGCCAGGCATCCCCCTACAATGAGCAGTTCTTC. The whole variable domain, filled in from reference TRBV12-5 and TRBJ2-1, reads DARVTQTPRHKVTEMGQEVTMRCQPILGHNTVFWYRQTMMQGLELLAYFRNRAPLDDSGMPKDRFSAEMPDATLATLKIQPSEPRDSAVYFCASGQASPYNEQFFGPGTRLTVL.

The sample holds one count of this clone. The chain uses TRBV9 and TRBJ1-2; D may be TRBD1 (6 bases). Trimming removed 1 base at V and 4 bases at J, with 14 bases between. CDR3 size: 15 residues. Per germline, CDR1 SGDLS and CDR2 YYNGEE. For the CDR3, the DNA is TGTGCCAGCAGCGTATCGGGGGCGCCGGTCTATGGCTACACCTTC. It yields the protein CASSVSGAPVYGYTF. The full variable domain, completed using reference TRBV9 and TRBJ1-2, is DSGVTQTPKHLITATGQRVTLRCSPRSGDLSVYWYQQSLDQGLQFLIQYYNGEERAKGNILERFSAQQFPDLHSELNLSSLELGDSALYFCASSVSGAPVYGYTFGSGTRLTVV.

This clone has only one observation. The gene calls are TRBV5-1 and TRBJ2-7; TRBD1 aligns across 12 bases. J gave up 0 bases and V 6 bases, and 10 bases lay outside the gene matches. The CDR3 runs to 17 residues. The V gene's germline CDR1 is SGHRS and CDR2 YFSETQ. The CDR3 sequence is CASIPGQGARSSYEQYF. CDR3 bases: TGCGCCAGCATCCCGGGACAGGGGGCGCGGAGCTCCTACGAGCAGTACTTC.

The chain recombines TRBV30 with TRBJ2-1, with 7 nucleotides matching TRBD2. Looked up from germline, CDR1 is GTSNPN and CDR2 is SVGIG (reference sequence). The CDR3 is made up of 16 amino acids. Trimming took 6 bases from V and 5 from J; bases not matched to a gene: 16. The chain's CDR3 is CACHSPWTSNDNEQFF. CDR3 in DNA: TGTGCCTGTCACAGCCCCTGGACTAGTAATGACAATGAGCAGTTCTTC.

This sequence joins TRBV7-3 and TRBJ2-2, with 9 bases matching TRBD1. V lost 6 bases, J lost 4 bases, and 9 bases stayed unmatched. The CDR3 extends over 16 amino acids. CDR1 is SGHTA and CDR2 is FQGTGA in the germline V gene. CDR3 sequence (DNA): TGTGCCAGCAGAATACAGGGACAGGGAGGCACCGGGGAGCTGTTTTTT. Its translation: CASRIQGQGGTGELFF.

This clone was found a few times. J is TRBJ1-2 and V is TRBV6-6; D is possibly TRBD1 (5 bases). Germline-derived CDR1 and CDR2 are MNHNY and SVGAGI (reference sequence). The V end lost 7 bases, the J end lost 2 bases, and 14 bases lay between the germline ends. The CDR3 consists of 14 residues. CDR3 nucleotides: TGTGCCAGCACCAGCCCGACAGCGAACTATGGCTACACCTTC. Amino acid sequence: CASTSPTANYGYTF.

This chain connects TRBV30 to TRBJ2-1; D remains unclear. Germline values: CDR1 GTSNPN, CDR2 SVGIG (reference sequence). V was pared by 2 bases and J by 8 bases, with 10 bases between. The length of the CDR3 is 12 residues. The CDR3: CAWSNLWYEQFF. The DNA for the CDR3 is TGTGCCTGGAGTAATCTTTGGTATGAGCAGTTCTTC.

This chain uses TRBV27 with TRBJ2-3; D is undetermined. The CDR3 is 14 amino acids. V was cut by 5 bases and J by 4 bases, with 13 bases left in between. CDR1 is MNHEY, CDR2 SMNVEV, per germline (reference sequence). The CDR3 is CASSQPRIPDTQYF. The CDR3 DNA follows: TGTGCCAGCAGTCAACCCCGCATCCCAGATACGCAGTATTTT.

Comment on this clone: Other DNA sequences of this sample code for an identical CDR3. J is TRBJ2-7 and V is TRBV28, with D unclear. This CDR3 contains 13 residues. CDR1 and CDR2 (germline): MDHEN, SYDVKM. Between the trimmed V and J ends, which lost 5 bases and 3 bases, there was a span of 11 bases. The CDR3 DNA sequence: TGTGCCAGCAGTCCCGGACCCCACTACGAGCAGTACTTC. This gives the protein CASSPGPHYEQYF.

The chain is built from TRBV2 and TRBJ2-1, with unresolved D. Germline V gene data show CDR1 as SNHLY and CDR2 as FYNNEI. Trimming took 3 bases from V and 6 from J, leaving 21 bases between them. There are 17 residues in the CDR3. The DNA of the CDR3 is TGTGCCAGCAGTGAGTTCGTAATCCGAACGACGGGCAATGAGCAGTTCTTC. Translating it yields CASSEFVIRTTGNEQFF.

CDR3 amino acids: CASRPPWVGENTGELFF. In DNA form, the CDR3 reads TGTGCCAGCAGGCCCCCGTGGGTAGGCGAAAACACCGGGGAGCTGTTTTTT. V usage is TRBV7-9 and J usage is TRBJ2-2; unclear D gene. Between the trimmed V and J ends, which lost 6 bases and 2 bases, there was a span of 19 bases. The germline V gene has CDR1 SEHNR and CDR2 FQNEAQ (reference sequence). CDR3 length: 17 residues. Variable domain in full (rest from reference TRBV7-9 and TRBJ2-2): DTGVSQNPRHKITKRGQNVTFRCDPISEHNRLYWYRQTLGQGPEFLTYFQNEAQLEKSRLLSDRFSAERPKGSFSTLEIQRTEQGDSAMYLCASRPPWVGENTGELFFGEGSRLTVL.

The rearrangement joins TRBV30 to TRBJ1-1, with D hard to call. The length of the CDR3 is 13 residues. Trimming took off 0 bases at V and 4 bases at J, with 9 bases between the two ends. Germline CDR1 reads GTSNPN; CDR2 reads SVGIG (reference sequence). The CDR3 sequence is CAWSVAWGTEAFF. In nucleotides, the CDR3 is TGTGCCTGGAGTGTAGCGTGGGGCACTGAAGCTTTCTTT.

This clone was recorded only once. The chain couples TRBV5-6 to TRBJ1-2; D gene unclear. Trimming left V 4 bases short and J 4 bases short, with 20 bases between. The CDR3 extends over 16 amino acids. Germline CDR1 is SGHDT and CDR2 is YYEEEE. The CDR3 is CASSTRLRVGSYGYTF. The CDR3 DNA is TGTGCCAGCAGCACCCGTCTAAGGGTCGGTAGCTATGGCTACACCTTC.

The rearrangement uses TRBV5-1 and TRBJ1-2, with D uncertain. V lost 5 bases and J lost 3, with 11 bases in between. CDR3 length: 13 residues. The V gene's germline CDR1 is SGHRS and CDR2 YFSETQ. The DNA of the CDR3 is TGCGCCAGCAGTCCTGGCAGCTACTATGGCTACACCTTC. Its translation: CASSPGSYYGYTF.

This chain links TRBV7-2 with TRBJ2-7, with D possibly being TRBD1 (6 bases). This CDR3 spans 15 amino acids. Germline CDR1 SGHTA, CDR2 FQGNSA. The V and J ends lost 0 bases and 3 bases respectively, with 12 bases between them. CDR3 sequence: CASSLARTALYEQYF. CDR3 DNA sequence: TGTGCCAGCAGCTTAGCCAGGACAGCCCTCTACGAGCAGTACTTC.

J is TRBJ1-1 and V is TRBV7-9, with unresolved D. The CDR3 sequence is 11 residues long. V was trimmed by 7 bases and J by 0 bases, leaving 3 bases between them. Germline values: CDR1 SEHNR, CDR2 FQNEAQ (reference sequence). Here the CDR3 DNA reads TGTGCCAGCAACCTGAACACTGAAGCTTTCTTT. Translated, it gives CASNLNTEAFF.

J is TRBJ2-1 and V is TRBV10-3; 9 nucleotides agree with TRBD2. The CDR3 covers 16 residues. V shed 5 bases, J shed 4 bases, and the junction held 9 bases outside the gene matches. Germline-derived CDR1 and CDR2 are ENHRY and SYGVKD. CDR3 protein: CAISPEREEGYNEQFF. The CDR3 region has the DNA TGTGCCATCAGTCCCGAGCGGGAGGAGGGATACAATGAGCAGTTCTTC.

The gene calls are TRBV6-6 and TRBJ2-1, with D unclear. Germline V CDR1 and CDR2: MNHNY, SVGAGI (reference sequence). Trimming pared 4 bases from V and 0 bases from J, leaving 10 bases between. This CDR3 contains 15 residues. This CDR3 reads CASSFVLVSYNEQFF. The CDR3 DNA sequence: TGTGCCAGCAGTTTCGTCCTCGTCTCCTACAATGAGCAGTTCTTC.

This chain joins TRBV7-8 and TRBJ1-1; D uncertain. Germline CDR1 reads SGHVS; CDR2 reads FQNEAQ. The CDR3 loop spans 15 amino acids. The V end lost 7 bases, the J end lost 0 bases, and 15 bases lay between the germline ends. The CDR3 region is CASTNSFALNTEAFF. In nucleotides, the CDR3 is TGTGCCAGCACCAACTCCTTCGCGTTGAACACTGAAGCTTTCTTT.

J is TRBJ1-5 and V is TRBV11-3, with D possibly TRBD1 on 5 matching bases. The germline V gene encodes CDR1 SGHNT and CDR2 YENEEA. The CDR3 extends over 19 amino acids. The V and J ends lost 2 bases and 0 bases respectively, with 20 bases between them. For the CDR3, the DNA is TGTGCCAGCAGCTTAATAGAAGACCCTCCCCAGGGTAGCAATCAGCCCCAGCATTTT. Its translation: CASSLIEDPPQGSNQPQHF.

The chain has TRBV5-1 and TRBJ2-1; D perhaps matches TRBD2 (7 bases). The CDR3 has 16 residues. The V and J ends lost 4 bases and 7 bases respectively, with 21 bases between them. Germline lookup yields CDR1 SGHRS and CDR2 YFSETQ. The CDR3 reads CASSPRGDIRTNEQFF. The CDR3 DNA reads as TGCGCCAGCAGCCCCCGGGGGGACATAAGAACGAATGAGCAGTTCTTC.

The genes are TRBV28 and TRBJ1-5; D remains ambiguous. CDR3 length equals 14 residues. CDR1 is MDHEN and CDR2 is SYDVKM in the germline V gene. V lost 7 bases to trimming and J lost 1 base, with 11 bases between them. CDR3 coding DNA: TGTGCCAGCAAGCGTGACGGAAGCAATCAGCCCCAGCATTTT. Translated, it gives CASKRDGSNQPQHF.

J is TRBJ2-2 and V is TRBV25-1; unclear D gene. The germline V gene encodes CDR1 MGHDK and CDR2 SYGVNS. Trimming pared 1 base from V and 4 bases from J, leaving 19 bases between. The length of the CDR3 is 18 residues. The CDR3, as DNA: TGTGCCAGCAGTGAATCGATGGGAAGGCACTCGGTCACCGGGGAGCTGTTTTTT. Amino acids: CASSESMGRHSVTGELFF.

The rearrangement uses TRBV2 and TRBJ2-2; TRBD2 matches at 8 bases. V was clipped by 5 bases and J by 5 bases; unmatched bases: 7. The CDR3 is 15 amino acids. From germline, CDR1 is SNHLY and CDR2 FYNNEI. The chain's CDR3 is CASSPVAGSTGELFF. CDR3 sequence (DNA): TGTGCCAGCAGTCCAGTAGCGGGATCGACCGGGGAGCTGTTTTTT. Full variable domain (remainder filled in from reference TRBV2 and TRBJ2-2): EPEVTQTPSHQVTQMGQEVILRCVPISNHLYFYWYRQILGQKVEFLVSFYNNEISEKSEIFDDQFSVERPDGSNFTLKIRSTKLEDSAMYFCASSPVAGSTGELFFGEGSRLTVL.

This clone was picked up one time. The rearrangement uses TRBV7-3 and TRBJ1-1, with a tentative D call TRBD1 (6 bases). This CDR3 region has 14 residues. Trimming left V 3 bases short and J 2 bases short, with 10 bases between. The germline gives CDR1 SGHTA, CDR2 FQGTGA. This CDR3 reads CASSFARGNTEAFF. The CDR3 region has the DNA TGTGCCAGCAGCTTCGCCAGGGGAAACACTGAAGCTTTCTTT.

The CDR3 sequence: CASSLSQLNYGYTF. In DNA, the CDR3 is TGTGCCAGCAGCTTGAGCCAGCTGAACTATGGCTACACCTTC. The rearrangement joins TRBV5-6 to TRBJ1-2; D gene ambiguous. Germline CDR1 reads SGHDT; CDR2 reads YYEEEE. The V end was cut by 1 base, the J end by 2 bases, with 9 bases between. The CDR3 consists of 14 residues. Together with reference TRBV5-6 and TRBJ1-2, the CDR3 gives the full variable domain: DAGVTQSPTHLIKTRGQQVTLRCSPKSGHDTVSWYQQALGQGPQFIFQYYEEEERQRGNFPDRFSGHQFPNYSSELNVNALLLGDSALYLCASSLSQLNYGYTFGSGTRLTVV.

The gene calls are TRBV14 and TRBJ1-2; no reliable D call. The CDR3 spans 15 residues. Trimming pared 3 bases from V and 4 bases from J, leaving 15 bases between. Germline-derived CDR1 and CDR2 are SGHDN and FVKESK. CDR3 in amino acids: CASSQGKSGLYGYTF. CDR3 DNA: TGTGCCAGCAGCCAGGGGAAATCAGGCCTCTATGGCTACACCTTC.